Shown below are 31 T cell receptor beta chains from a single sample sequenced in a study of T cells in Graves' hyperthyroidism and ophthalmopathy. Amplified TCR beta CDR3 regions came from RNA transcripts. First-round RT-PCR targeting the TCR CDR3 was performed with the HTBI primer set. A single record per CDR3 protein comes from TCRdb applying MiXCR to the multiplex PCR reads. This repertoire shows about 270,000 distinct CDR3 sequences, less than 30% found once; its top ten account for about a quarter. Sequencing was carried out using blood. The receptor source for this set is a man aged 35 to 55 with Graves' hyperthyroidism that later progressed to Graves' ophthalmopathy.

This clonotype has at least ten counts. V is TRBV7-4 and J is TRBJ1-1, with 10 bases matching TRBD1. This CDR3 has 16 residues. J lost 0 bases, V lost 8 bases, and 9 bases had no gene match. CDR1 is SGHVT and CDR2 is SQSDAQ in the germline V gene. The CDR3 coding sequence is TGTGCCAGCGGTGGGACAGGGGATCCGATGAACACTGAAGCTTTCTTT. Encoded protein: CASGGTGDPMNTEAFF.

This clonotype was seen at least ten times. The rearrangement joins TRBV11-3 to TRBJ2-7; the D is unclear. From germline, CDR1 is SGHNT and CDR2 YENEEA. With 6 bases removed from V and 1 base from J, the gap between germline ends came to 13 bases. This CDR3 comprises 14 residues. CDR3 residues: CASSQQTASYEQYF. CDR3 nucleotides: TGTGCCAGCAGTCAGCAAACAGCTTCCTACGAGCAGTACTTC.

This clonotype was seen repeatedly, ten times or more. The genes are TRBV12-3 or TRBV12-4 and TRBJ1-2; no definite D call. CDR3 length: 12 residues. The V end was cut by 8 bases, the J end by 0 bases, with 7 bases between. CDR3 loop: CASGYTNYGYTF. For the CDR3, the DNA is TGTGCCAGCGGATATACTAACTATGGCTACACCTTC.

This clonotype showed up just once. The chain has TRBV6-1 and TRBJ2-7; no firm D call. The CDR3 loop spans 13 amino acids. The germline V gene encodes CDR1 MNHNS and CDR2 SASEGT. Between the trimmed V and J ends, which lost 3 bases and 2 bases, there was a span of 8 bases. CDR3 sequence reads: CASSDTSAYEQYF. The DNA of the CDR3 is TGTGCCAGCAGTGACACCTCTGCCTACGAGCAGTACTTC.

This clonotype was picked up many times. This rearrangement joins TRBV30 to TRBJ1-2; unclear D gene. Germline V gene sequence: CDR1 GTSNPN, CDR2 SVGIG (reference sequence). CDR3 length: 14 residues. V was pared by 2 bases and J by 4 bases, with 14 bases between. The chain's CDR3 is CAWSLQSRFYGYTF. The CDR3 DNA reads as TGTGCCTGGAGTTTACAGTCCCGATTCTATGGCTACACCTTC. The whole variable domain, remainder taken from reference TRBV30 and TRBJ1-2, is SQTIHQWPATLVQPVGSPLSLECTVEGTSNPNLYWYRQAAGRGLQLLFYSVGIGQISSEVPQNLSASRPQDRQFILSSKKLLLSDSGFYLCAWSLQSRFYGYTFGSGTRLTVV.

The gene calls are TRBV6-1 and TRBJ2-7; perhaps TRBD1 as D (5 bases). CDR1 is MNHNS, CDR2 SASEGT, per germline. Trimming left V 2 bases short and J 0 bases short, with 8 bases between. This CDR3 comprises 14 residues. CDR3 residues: CASSELGVSYEQYF. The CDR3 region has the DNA TGTGCCAGCAGTGAATTAGGGGTCTCCTACGAGCAGTACTTC.

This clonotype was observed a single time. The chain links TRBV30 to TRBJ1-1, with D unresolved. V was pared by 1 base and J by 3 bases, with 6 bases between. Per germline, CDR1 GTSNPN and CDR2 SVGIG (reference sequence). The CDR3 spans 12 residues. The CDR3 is CAWSDRDTEAFF. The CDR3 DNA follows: TGTGCCTGGAGTGATAGGGACACTGAAGCTTTCTTT.

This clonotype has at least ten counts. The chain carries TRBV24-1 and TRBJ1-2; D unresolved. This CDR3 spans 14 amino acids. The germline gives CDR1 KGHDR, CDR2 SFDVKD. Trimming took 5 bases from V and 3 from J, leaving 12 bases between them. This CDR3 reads CATSGPPQDYGYTF. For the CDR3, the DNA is TGTGCCACCAGTGGCCCCCCCCAGGACTATGGCTACACCTTC.

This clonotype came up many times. CDR3 region: CASSLVDRGSHTGELFF. The CDR3, as DNA: TGTGCCAGCAGCTTAGTCGACAGGGGGAGTCACACCGGGGAGCTGTTTTTT. The V gene is TRBV11-2, the J gene TRBJ2-2; 9 bases line up with TRBD1. After removal of 1 base from V and 3 bases from J, the junction contained 6 bases not matched to a gene. There are 17 residues in the CDR3. The germline CDR1 and CDR2 sequences are SGHAT and FQNNGV.

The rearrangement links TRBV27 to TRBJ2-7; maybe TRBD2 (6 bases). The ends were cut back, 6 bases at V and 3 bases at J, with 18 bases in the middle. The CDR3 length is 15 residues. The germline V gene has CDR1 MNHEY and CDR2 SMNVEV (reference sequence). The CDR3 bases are TGTGCCAGCAGCTCCCGGGGAGGCGGGAACTACGAGCAGTACTTC. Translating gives CASSSRGGGNYEQYF.

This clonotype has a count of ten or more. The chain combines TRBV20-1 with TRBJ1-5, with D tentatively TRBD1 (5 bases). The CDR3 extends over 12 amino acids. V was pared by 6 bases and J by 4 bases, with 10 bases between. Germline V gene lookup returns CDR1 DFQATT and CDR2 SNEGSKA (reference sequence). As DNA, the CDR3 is TGCAGTGCGCGGGGCCCTAATCAGCCCCAGCATTTT. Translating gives CSARGPNQPQHF.

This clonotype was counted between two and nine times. The CDR3 nucleotides read TGTGCCAGTAATGAGAGGGGGTATCAGCCCCAGCATTTT. Its protein product is CASNERGYQPQHF. The chain has TRBV19 and TRBJ1-5; D might be TRBD1 (6 bases). The V gene's germline CDR1 is LNHDA and CDR2 SQIVND (reference sequence). This CDR3 has 13 amino acids. Trimming stripped 7 bases from V and 5 bases from J, with 12 bases between. Full variable domain (rest looked up from reference TRBV19 and TRBJ1-5): DGGITQSPKYLFRKEGQNVTLSCEQNLNHDAMYWYRQDPGQGLRLIYYSQIVNDFQKGDIAEGYSVSREKKESFPLTVTSAQKNPTAFYLCASNERGYQPQHFGDGTRLSIL.

DNA of the CDR3: TGTGCCAGCAGTTACTCGGAGTCGGGGTGGCGAGGCTATGGCTACACCTTC. Translating it yields CASSYSESGWRGYGYTF. This rearrangement joins TRBV6-2 or TRBV6-3 to TRBJ1-2; D gene ambiguous. Trimming removed 0 bases at V and 4 bases at J, with 18 bases between. Germline V gene sequence: CDR1 MNHEY, CDR2 SVGEGT. The CDR3 has 17 amino acids.

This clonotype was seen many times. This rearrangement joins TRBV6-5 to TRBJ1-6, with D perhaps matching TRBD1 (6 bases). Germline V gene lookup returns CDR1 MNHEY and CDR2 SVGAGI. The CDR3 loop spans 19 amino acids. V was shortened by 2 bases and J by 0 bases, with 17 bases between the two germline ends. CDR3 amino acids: CASSYVPGHRSSYNSPLHF. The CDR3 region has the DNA TGTGCCAGCAGTTACGTTCCGGGACACCGGAGCTCCTATAATTCACCCCTCCACTTT.

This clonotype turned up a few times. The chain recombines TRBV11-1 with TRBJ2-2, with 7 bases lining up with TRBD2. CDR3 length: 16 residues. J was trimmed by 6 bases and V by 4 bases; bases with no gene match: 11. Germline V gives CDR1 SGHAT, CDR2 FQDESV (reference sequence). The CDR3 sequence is CASSYPGLLFSGELFF. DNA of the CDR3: TGTGCCAGCAGCTACCCGGGACTATTGTTTTCCGGGGAGCTGTTTTTT.

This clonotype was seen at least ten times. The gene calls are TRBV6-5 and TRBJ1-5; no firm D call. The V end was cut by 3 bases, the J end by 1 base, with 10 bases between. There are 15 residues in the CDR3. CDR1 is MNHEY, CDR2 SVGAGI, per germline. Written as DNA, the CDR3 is TGTGCCAGCAGTTATGCCCCGGACAGCAATCAGCCCCAGCATTTT. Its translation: CASSYAPDSNQPQHF.

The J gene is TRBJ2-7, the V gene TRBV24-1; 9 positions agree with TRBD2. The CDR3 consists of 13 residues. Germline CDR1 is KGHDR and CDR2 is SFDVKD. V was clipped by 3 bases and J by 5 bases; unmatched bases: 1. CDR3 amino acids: CATSDVAGDEQYF. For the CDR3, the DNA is TGTGCCACCAGTGATGTAGCGGGAGACGAGCAGTACTTC.

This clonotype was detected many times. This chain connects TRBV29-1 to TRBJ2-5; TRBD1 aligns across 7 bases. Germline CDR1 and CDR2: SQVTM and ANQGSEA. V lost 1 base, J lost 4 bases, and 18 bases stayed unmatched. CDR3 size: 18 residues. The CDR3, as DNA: TGCAGCGTTGAAGTATCGTACGGTTGGGACAGAATTAGAGAGACCCAGTACTTC. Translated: CSVEVSYGWDRIRETQYF.

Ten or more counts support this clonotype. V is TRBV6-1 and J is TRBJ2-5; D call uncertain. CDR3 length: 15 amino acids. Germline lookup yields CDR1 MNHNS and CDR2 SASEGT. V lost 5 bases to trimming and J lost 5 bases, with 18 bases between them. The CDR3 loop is CASSPVLARRETQYF. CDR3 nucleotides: TGTGCCAGCAGTCCCGTGTTAGCCAGACGGGAGACCCAGTACTTC.

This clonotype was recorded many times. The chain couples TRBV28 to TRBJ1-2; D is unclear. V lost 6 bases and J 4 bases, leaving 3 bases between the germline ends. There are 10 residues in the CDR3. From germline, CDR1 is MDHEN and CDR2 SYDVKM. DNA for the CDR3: TGTGCCAGCAGGGGCTATGGCTACACCTTC. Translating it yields CASRGYGYTF.

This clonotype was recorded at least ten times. CDR3 region: CASSVTGLASTEQYF. The CDR3 nucleotides are TGTGCCAGCAGTGTAACGGGACTAGCGAGTACGGAGCAGTACTTC. The chain employs TRBV6-1 and TRBJ2-7, with 10 bases identical to TRBD2. The CDR3 spans 15 residues. The V and J ends lost 4 bases and 7 bases, in that order; junction bases with no gene match: 10. The germline V gene encodes CDR1 MNHNS and CDR2 SASEGT.

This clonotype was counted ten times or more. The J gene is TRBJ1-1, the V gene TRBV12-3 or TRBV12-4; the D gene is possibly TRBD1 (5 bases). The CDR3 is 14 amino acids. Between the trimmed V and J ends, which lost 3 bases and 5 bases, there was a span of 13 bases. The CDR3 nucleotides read TGTGCCAGCAGTTTGCAGGGAAAAAGGACTGAAGCTTTCTTT. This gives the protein CASSLQGKRTEAFF.

The CDR3 bases are TGTGCCAGCAGTTTCGGACTAAACTACGAGCAGTACTTC. Its protein is CASSFGLNYEQYF. This chain uses TRBV12-3 or TRBV12-4 with TRBJ2-7; D is perhaps TRBD2 (6 bases). The V end was cut by 3 bases, the J end by 3 bases, with 9 bases between. CDR3 length: 13 amino acids.

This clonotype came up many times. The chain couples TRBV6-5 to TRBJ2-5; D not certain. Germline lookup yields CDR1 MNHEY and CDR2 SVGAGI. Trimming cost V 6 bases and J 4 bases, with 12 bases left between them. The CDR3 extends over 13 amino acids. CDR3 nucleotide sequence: TGTGCCAGCAGCCAGAGCATCGGAGAGACCCAGTACTTC. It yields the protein CASSQSIGETQYF.

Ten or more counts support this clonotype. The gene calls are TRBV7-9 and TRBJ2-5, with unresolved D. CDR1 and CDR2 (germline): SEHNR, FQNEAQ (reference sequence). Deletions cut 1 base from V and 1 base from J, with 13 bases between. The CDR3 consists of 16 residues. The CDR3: CASSLVLWGSQETQYF. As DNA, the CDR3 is TGTGCCAGCAGCTTAGTCCTATGGGGTAGCCAAGAGACCCAGTACTTC. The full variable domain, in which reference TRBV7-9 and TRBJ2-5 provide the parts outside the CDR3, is DTGVSQNPRHKITKRGQNVTFRCDPISEHNRLYWYRQTLGQGPEFLTYFQNEAQLEKSRLLSDRFSAERPKGSFSTLEIQRTEQGDSAMYLCASSLVLWGSQETQYFGPGTRLLVL.

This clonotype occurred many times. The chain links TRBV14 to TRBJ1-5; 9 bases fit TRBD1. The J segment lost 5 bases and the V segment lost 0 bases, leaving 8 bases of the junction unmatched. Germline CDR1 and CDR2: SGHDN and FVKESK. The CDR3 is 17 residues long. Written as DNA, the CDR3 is TGTGCCAGCAGCCAAGAAGACCGGACAGGGGAGGATCAGCCCCAGCATTTT. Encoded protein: CASSQEDRTGEDQPQHF. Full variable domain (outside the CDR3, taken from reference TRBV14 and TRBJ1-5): EAGVTQFPSHSVIEKGQTVTLRCDPISGHDNLYWYRRVMGKEIKFLLHFVKESKQDESGMPNNRFLAERTGGTYSTLKVQPAELEDSGVYFCASSQEDRTGEDQPQHFGDGTRLSIL.

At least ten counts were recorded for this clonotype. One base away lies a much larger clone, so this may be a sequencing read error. The DNA for the CDR3 is TGCACCAGCAGCTGGGGGACAGCCCAAGAGACCCAGTACTTC. Translated: CTSSWGTAQETQYF. V and J are TRBV5-1 and TRBJ2-5; 7 bases match TRBD1. This CDR3 is 14 amino acids long. Germline loops: CDR1 SGHRS, CDR2 YFSETQ.

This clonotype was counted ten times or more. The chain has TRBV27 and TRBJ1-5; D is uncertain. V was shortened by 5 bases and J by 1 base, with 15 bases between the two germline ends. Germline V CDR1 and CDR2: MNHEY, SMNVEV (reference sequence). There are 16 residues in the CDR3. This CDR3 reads CASSLKDPRSNQPQHF. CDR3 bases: TGTGCCAGCAGTCTCAAGGACCCTCGGAGCAATCAGCCCCAGCATTTT.

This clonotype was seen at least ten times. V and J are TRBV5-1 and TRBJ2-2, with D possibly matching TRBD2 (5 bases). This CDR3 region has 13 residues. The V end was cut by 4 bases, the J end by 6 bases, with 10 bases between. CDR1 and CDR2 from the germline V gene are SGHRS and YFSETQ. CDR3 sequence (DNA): TGCGCCAGCAGCCCCCCTAGCCCCGGGGAGCTGTTTTTT. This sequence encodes CASSPPSPGELFF.

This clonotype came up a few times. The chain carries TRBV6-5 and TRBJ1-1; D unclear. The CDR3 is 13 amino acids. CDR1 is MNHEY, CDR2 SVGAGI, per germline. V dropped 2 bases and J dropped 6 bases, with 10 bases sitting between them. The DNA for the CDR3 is TGTGCCAGCAGTTACACGCCCGAGGCTGAAGCTTTCTTT. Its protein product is CASSYTPEAEAFF.

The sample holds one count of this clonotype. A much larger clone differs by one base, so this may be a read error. This CDR3 is CASRVPYRERQAFF. The DNA of the CDR3 is TGTGCCAGCAGAGTACCTTACAGGGAGCGCCAAGCTTTCTTT. The chain is built from TRBV2 and TRBJ1-1; D possibly corresponds to TRBD1 (6 bases). V lost 6 bases, J lost 9 bases, and 20 bases lay in between. This CDR3 has 14 amino acids. Germline V gene data show CDR1 as SNHLY and CDR2 as FYNNEI.